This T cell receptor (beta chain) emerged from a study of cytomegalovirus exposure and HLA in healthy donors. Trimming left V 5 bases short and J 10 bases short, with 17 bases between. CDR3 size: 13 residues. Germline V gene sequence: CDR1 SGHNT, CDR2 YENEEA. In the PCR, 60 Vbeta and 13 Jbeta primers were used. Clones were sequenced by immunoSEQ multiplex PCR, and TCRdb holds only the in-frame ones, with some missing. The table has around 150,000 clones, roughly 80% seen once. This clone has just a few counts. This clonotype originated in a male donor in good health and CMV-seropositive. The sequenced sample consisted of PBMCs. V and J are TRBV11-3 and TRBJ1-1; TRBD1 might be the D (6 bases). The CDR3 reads CASSTGTRAGAFF. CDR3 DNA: TGTGCCAGCAGCACCGGGACAAGAGCAGGAGCTTTCTTT.